The present TCR beta chain was sequenced within a study of blood T cell repertoires in COVID-19. Overall study: The samples span acute and convalescent COVID-19 from the United States, Italy and Spain. From T cells, B-cell-depleted T cells, or PBMCs came the material, which was cDNA or gDNA.

Authors' methods: Amplification of reference gene primers was used by the study to estimate nucleated cell counts. Measured with immunoSEQ multiplex PCR; TCRdb has only the in-frame clones, and not every one. Clone size and the V and J calls come from that table; the DNA yielded D and trimming. The repertoire consists of about 78,000 clones, with roughly nine tenths occurring once and the leading ten covering 4.9%. The CDR3 sequence is 16 residues long. V shed 3 bases and J 6 bases; nucleotides not matched to a gene: 10. Germline V lookup: CDR1 ENHRY, CDR2 SYGVKD. The V call is TRBV10-3, the J call TRBJ2-2, with 7 bases fitting TRBD1. The clonotype comes from a man in his forties or fifties with active or convalescent COVID-19. The sequenced material came from peripheral blood. This chain's CDR3 is CAISDPGTAVPGELFF. For the CDR3, the DNA is TGTGCCATCAGTGACCCCGGGACAGCTGTTCCCGGGGAGCTGTTTTTT.